This entry describes one T cell receptor (beta chain). These data belong to a study of blood T cell repertoires in COVID-19. Study details: Samples came from the United States, Italy and Spain, spanning acute and convalescent COVID-19.

In the authors' workflow: The assay estimated nucleated cells by amplifying reference gene primers. This table comes from immunoSEQ multiplex PCR, and its TCRdb copy is limited to in-frame clones, with some not included. For V, J and clone size, that table is used; D and trimming come from the DNA. The data contain fewer than 100,000 clones, roughly 89% of them seen just once; the ten biggest clones take up just over 15%. CDR1 and CDR2 (germline): SGHRS, YFSETQ. This CDR3 is 15 amino acids long. The ends were cut back, 4 bases at V and 3 bases at J, with 16 bases in the middle. Sequences were obtained from peripheral blood. The origin of this receptor is a human donor in a cohort sampled during active COVID-19. The chain joins TRBV5-1 to TRBJ1-2; D unclear. Here the CDR3 DNA reads TGCGCCAGCAGCCCTGATACTTGGCGGTACTATGGCTACACCTTC. Translation gives CASSPDTWRYYGYTF.